The 28 T cell receptor beta chains presented below share a single source sample, sequenced in a study of T cell clonotyping in hematopoietic cell transplantation. TCRdb's copy holds only in-frame clones and misses some; the assay was immunoSEQ multiplex PCR. This sample has under 12,000 clones, with 46% found just once. The sample in question was PBMCs, obtained 30 days after allogeneic stem cell transplant. The receptor set was obtained from a male patient in his forties or fifties who had an allogeneic stem cell transplant from an unrelated donor, so the T cells may come from the graft donor. Some clones in this sample may be carry-over from other donors' samples.

V gene TRBV7-9 combines with J gene TRBJ2-2; weak D call: TRBD1 (6 bases). The CDR3 totals 14 residues. Germline V gene sequence: CDR1 SEHNR, CDR2 FQNEAQ (reference sequence). Trimming removed 7 bases from V and 8 bases from J, with 17 bases in between. This chain's CDR3 is CASNGGVMTGELFF. The CDR3 nucleotides are TGTGCCAGCAATGGGGGCGTAATGACTGGGGAGCTGTTTTTT.

V usage is TRBV5-8 and J usage is TRBJ1-2; D is unclear. V lost 4 bases to trimming and J lost 4 bases, with 11 bases between them. Looked up from germline, CDR1 is SGHTS and CDR2 is YDEGEE. The CDR3 contains 13 residues. DNA of the CDR3: TGTGCCAGCAGCGACGGGATCTTCTATGGCTACACCTTC. Translating it yields CASSDGIFYGYTF.

This clone appeared a few times. V is TRBV19 and J is TRBJ2-1; 8 bases agree with TRBD2. Looked up from germline, CDR1 is LNHDA and CDR2 is SQIVND (reference sequence). The CDR3 extends over 14 amino acids. J was trimmed by 8 bases and V by 8 bases; bases with no gene match: 11. The CDR3 DNA follows: TGTGCCAGTGGCACTAGCGGTATGGTTGATGAGCAGTTCTTC. This sequence encodes CASGTSGMVDEQFF.

The rearrangement links TRBV5-1 to TRBJ1-1, with 9 nucleotides matching TRBD1. Trimming at V came to 5 bases and at J to 2 bases, leaving 4 bases not matched to a gene. The CDR3 is 14 residues long. Germline V gene data show CDR1 as SGHRS and CDR2 as YFSETQ. The CDR3 reads CASSYRGLNTEAFF. The DNA of the CDR3 is TGCGCCAGCAGTTACAGGGGGCTTAACACTGAAGCTTTCTTT.

The CDR3 region has the DNA TGTGCCTACGGGAGGGACGCAGATACGCAGTATTTT. Translating gives CAYGRDADTQYF. This sequence joins TRBV10-3 and TRBJ2-3; TRBD2 matches at 8 bases. Germline V gene data show CDR1 as ENHRY and CDR2 as SYGVKD. The V segment lost 11 bases and the J segment 4 bases; nucleotides outside the gene matches: 5. This CDR3 has 12 amino acids.

This clone was seen more than once but under ten times. This specimen includes other DNA sequences encoding the same CDR3. The chain uses TRBV15 and TRBJ2-7; perhaps D is TRBD1 or TRBD2 (5 bases each). Germline CDR1 reads LNHNV; CDR2 reads YYDKDF (reference sequence). Trimming shortened V by 0 bases and J by 2 bases, and 8 bases separated the two germline ends. The length of the CDR3 is 14 residues. This CDR3 reads CATSRDRGPYEQYF. The CDR3 DNA follows: TGTGCCACCAGCAGAGACCGGGGACCCTACGAGCAGTACTTC.

The DNA of the CDR3 is TGTGCCAGCAATACTCCCCGAGGGGTCACTGAAGCTTTCTTT. Residues: CASNTPRGVTEAFF. V usage is TRBV5-8 and J usage is TRBJ1-1; D might be TRBD1 (5 bases). Germline V CDR1 and CDR2: SGHTS, YDEGEE. Trimming cost V 6 bases and J 4 bases, with 16 bases left between them. The CDR3 sequence is 14 residues long.

The chain couples TRBV19 to TRBJ1-1, with D possibly being TRBD1 (5 bases). There are 13 residues in the CDR3. The germline V gene encodes CDR1 LNHDA and CDR2 SQIVND (reference sequence). V lost 4 bases and J lost 4, with 10 bases in between. The CDR3 sequence: CASSSTQGTEAFF. The CDR3 DNA is TGTGCCAGTAGTAGTACCCAGGGCACTGAAGCTTTCTTT.

The chain has TRBV4-3 and TRBJ1-6; TRBD1 aligns across 7 bases. The germline V gene encodes CDR1 LGHNA and CDR2 YSLEER. CDR3 size: 15 residues. J was trimmed by 4 bases and V by 3 bases; bases with no gene match: 3. The CDR3 DNA sequence: TGCGCCAGCAGCCAGCCGGGACAGTATAATTCACCCCTCCACTTT. Translating it yields CASSQPGQYNSPLHF.

The chain carries TRBV4-3 and TRBJ2-2; no clear D. The CDR3 contains 14 residues. Trimming removed 0 bases at V and 8 bases at J, with 10 bases between. Per the germline V gene, CDR1 is LGHNA and CDR2 is YSLEER. This CDR3 is CASSQEPHLGELFF. The CDR3 DNA reads as TGCGCCAGCAGCCAAGAGCCCCATTTGGGGGAGCTGTTTTTT.

The CDR3 here is CASMGEETQYF. CDR3 nucleotide sequence: TGTGCCAGCATGGGGGAAGAGACCCAGTACTTC. The chain has TRBV2 and TRBJ2-5; D is possibly TRBD1 or TRBD2 (5 bases each). V lost 7 bases to trimming and J lost 3 bases, with 6 bases between them. This CDR3 has 11 amino acids. Germline V CDR1 and CDR2: SNHLY, FYNNEI. Drawing the rest from reference TRBV2 and TRBJ2-5, the complete variable domain is EPEVTQTPSHQVTQMGQEVILRCVPISNHLYFYWYRQILGQKVEFLVSFYNNEISEKSEIFDDQFSVERPDGSNFTLKIRSTKLEDSAMYFCASMGEETQYFGPGTRLLVL.

The chain links TRBV5-4 to TRBJ2-7, with D perhaps matching TRBD1 or TRBD2 (5 bases each). CDR1 SGHNT and CDR2 YYREEE come from the germline V gene (reference sequence). Trimming left V 2 bases short and J 0 bases short, with 15 bases between. The CDR3 has 16 residues. The chain's CDR3 is CASSFELRGPSYEQYF. For the CDR3, the DNA is TGTGCCAGCAGCTTTGAGCTCCGGGGCCCCTCCTACGAGCAGTACTTC. Variable domain in full (rest from reference TRBV5-4 and TRBJ2-7): ETGVTQSPTHLIKTRGQQVTLRCSSQSGHNTVSWYQQALGQGPQFIFQYYREEENGRGNFPPRFSGLQFPNYSSELNVNALELDDSALYLCASSFELRGPSYEQYFGPGTRLTVT.

This clone has a handful of counts. This sequence joins TRBV7-2 and TRBJ2-5; 7 bases match TRBD2. The assigned J gene may be wrong: the sequence end matches TRBJ2-7 better. The CDR3 length is 14 residues. Germline values: CDR1 SGHTA, CDR2 FQGNSA. This chain's CDR3 is CASNPGTTNYEQYF. DNA of the CDR3: TGTGCCAGCAACCCCGGGACTACCAACTACGAGCAGTACTTC.

The rearrangement uses TRBV7-9 and TRBJ2-7; D possibly corresponds to TRBD1 (6 bases). This CDR3 is 12 amino acids long. The V gene's germline CDR1 is SEHNR and CDR2 FQNEAQ (reference sequence). Trimming shortened V by 7 bases and J by 4 bases, and 11 bases separated the two germline ends. This chain's CDR3 is CASNLGGYEQYF. The CDR3 DNA reads TGTGCCAGCAATTTAGGGGGTTACGAGCAGTACTTC. The whole variable domain, remainder taken from reference TRBV7-9 and TRBJ2-7, is DTGVSQNPRHKITKRGQNVTFRCDPISEHNRLYWYRQTLGQGPEFLTYFQNEAQLEKSRLLSDRFSAERPKGSFSTLEIQRTEQGDSAMYLCASNLGGYEQYFGPGTRLTVT.

This chain joins TRBV7-2 and TRBJ1-5, with TRBD1 identical over 9 bases. Germline V gene lookup returns CDR1 SGHTA and CDR2 FQGNSA. This CDR3 is built from 15 residues. Trimming at V came to 4 bases and at J to 5 bases, leaving 6 bases not matched to a gene. The CDR3 reads CASSWGQGKDQPQHF. Written as DNA, the CDR3 is TGTGCCAGCAGCTGGGGACAGGGAAAGGATCAGCCCCAGCATTTT.

By sample fraction, this clone is large. This chain connects TRBV19 to TRBJ2-7; 7 bases line up with TRBD1. CDR1 is LNHDA, CDR2 SQIVND, per germline (reference sequence). The CDR3 runs 15 residues. V trimming: 6 bases; J trimming: 4 bases; junction bases outside the gene matches: 12. The DNA for the CDR3 is TGTGCCAGTAGCTCCGGGACAGCGAGAACTTACGAGCAGTACTTC. Protein: CASSSGTARTYEQYF.

This clone was seen a few times. This chain uses TRBV29-1 with TRBJ2-5, with 7 bases lining up with TRBD1. The last part of the DNA fits TRBJ2-7 better; the J call may be wrong. The germline CDR1 and CDR2 sequences are SQVTM and ANQGSEA. The CDR3 spans 13 residues. In DNA form, the CDR3 reads TGCAGCGTGACCCGACAGGGCTCCTACGAGCAGTACTTC. Its protein is CSVTRQGSYEQYF.

The rearrangement joins TRBV13 to TRBJ2-7; 11 bases line up with TRBD2. The V gene's germline CDR1 is PRHDT and CDR2 FYEKMQ (reference sequence). This CDR3 has 15 amino acids. With V trimmed by 7 bases and J by 6 bases, 11 bases remained unmatched. The CDR3, as DNA: TGTGCCAGCACCAAGGGGGGGCTAGCGGGAGGCGAGCAGTACTTC. The encoded protein is CASTKGGLAGGEQYF.

There are a few counts of this clone. The chain carries TRBV15 and TRBJ2-7; 9 nucleotides line up with TRBD1. The CDR3 is made up of 14 amino acids. From germline, CDR1 is LNHNV and CDR2 YYDKDF (reference sequence). J was trimmed by 2 bases and V by 5 bases; bases with no gene match: 4. The CDR3 bases are TGTGCCACCAGCGCGGACAGGGGACCCTACGAGCAGTACTTC. Translation: CATSADRGPYEQYF.

V gene TRBV6-6 combines with J gene TRBJ1-5, with D tentatively TRBD1 (5 bases). The length of the CDR3 is 14 residues. CDR1 is MNHNY and CDR2 is SVGAGI in the germline V gene (reference sequence). Trimming took 4 bases from V and 3 from J, leaving 10 bases between them. CDR3 sequence reads: CASSLARVNQPQHF. The CDR3 DNA follows: TGTGCCAGCAGTTTAGCCAGGGTCAATCAGCCCCAGCATTTT.

This clone has a handful of counts. The genes are TRBV30 and TRBJ1-1; D remains unclear. This CDR3 spans 11 amino acids. The V end was cut by 2 bases, the J end by 2 bases, with 3 bases between. Germline V gives CDR1 GTSNPN, CDR2 SVGIG (reference sequence). DNA of the CDR3: TGTGCCTGGAGTATTAACACTGAAGCTTTCTTT. It specifies CAWSINTEAFF.

V gene TRBV28 combines with J gene TRBJ1-1; 11 bases fit TRBD1. From germline, CDR1 is MDHEN and CDR2 SYDVKM. The CDR3 is 15 amino acids. The V gene end was trimmed by 4 bases and the J gene end by 5 bases; junction bases not matched to a gene: 6. CDR3 residues: CASSSDRGRLTEAFF. CDR3 nucleotide sequence: TGTGCCAGCAGTTCGGACAGGGGGCGGTTGACTGAAGCTTTCTTT.

This clone showed up just a few times. The V gene is TRBV25-1, the J gene TRBJ1-6, with no clear D. CDR3 length equals 13 residues. The V end lost 4 bases, the J end lost 7 bases, and 8 bases lay between the germline ends. Germline CDR1 reads MGHDK; CDR2 reads SYGVNS. CDR3 protein: CASSGLQNSPLHF. CDR3 coding DNA: TGTGCCAGCAGTGGACTCCAAAATTCACCCCTCCACTTT. The full variable domain, rest sourced from reference TRBV25-1 and TRBJ1-6, is EADIYQTPRYLVIGTGKKITLECSQTMGHDKMYWYQQDPGMELHLIHYSYGVNSTEKGDLSSESTVSRIRTEHFPLTLESARPSHTSQYLCASSGLQNSPLHFGNGTRLTVT.

The gene calls are TRBV4-3 and TRBJ2-7; 8 positions agree with TRBD1. Germline assignment: CDR1 LGHNA and CDR2 YSLEER. The CDR3 sequence is 15 residues long. With V trimmed by 3 bases and J by 4 bases, 8 bases remained unmatched. CDR3 coding DNA: TGCGCCAGCAGCCACACTGGACAGGGAGAGTACGAGCAGTACTTC. This sequence encodes CASSHTGQGEYEQYF.

In this sample, this clone turned up a few times. This sequence joins TRBV30 and TRBJ1-3; tentative D call: TRBD1 (5 bases). The germline V gene has CDR1 GTSNPN and CDR2 SVGIG (reference sequence). CDR3 length: 15 amino acids. V was clipped by 2 bases and J by 0 bases, with 11 bases between them. The CDR3: CAWSTGPSSGNTIYF. CDR3 bases: TGTGCCTGGAGTACGGGACCGAGCTCTGGAAACACCATATATTTT.

Here the CDR3 DNA reads TGTGCCAGTAGTATCTGGGCAGGGGTTTCATCGCTTGATCAGCCCCAGCATTTT. The encoded protein is CASSIWAGVSSLDQPQHF. The V and J genes are TRBV19 and TRBJ1-5; tentative D call: TRBD1 (6 bases). Germline CDR1 LNHDA, CDR2 SQIVND (reference sequence). The V end was cut by 3 bases, the J end by 5 bases, with 23 bases between. CDR3 size: 18 residues.

The chain has TRBV30 and TRBJ2-7, with 8 bases lining up with TRBD2. The CDR3 has 13 amino acids. From germline, CDR1 is GTSNPN and CDR2 SVGIG (reference sequence). J lost 3 bases, V lost 4 bases, and 5 bases had no gene match. The CDR3 is CAWTWREDYEQYF. Here the CDR3 DNA reads TGTGCCTGGACTTGGCGGGAGGACTACGAGCAGTACTTC.

This clone was observed a few times. This rearrangement joins TRBV5-1 to TRBJ2-7; 9 bases agree with TRBD1. This CDR3 comprises 15 residues. J gave up 5 bases and V 3 bases, and 9 bases lay outside the gene matches. Germline V gene lookup returns CDR1 SGHRS and CDR2 YFSETQ. This chain's CDR3 is CASSSSGTGIHEQYF. In nucleotides, the CDR3 is TGCGCCAGCAGCTCCTCCGGGACAGGGATCCACGAGCAGTACTTC.